What follows describes a single T cell receptor beta chain. Sequenced by immunoSEQ multiplex PCR; TCRdb stores in-frame clones only, minus some. The data contain about 220,000 clones, less than 85% of them singletons. The germline V and J ends were trimmed by 9 bases and 9 bases, with 11 bases remaining between them. The CDR3 runs to 10 residues. CDR1 and CDR2 (germline): SNHLY, FYNNEI. These data are taken from a study of blood T cell repertoires in COVID-19. Source material: peripheral blood. The chain combines TRBV2 with TRBJ1-1, with D unclear. This TCR was recovered from a woman older than 75 with acute or convalescent COVID-19. CDR3: CASSVSKAFF. The CDR3 bases are TGTGCCAGTTCCGTGAGTAAAGCTTTCTTT. The full variable domain, in which reference TRBV2 and TRBJ1-1 provide the parts outside the CDR3, is EPEVTQTPSHQVTQMGQEVILRCVPISNHLYFYWYRQILGQKVEFLVSFYNNEISEKSEIFDDQFSVERPDGSNFTLKIRSTKLEDSAMYFCASSVSKAFFGQGTRLTVV.